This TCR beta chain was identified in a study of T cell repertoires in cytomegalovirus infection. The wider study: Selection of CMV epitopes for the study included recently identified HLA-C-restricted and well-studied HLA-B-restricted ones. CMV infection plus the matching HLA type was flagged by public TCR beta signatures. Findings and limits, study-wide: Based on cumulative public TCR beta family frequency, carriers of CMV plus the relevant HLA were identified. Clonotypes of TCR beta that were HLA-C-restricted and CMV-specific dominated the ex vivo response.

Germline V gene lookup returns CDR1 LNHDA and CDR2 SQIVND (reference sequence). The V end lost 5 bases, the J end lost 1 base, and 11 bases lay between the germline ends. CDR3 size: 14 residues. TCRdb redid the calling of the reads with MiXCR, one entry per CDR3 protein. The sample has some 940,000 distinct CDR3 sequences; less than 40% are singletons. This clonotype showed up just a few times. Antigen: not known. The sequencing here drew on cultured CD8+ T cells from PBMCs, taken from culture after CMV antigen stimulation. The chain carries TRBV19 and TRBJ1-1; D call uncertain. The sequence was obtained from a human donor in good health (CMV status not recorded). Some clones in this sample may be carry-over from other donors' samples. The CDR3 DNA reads TGTGCCAGTAGTTTCCACCAGCCGAACACTGAAGCTTTCTTT. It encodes CASSFHQPNTEAFF.